The 16 T cell receptor beta chains below come from one sample, sequenced in a study of CD8+ T cells in alopecia areata. After isolation, RNA underwent reverse transcription to generate cDNA as the sequencing template. The data were produced by immunoSEQ multiplex PCR, yet TCRdb's version contains in-frame clones alone and is incomplete. Of about 200,000 clones in the sample, more than 45% are singletons; the top ten hold about 5%. Treatment of the sample: oral pan-JAK inhibitor, 5-10 mg twice daily. The specimen was CD4+ T cells sorted from blood, collected at week 24, from a patient treated with tofacitinib. All receptors derive from a human donor with alopecia areata.

There are a few counts of this clone. The chain combines TRBV6-5 with TRBJ2-7; perhaps TRBD1 as D (6 bases). V was shortened by 10 bases and J by 5 bases, with 15 bases between the two germline ends. CDR1 is MNHEY, CDR2 SVGAGI, per germline. CDR3 size: 12 residues. The CDR3 sequence: CATRGFHDEQYF. The CDR3 nucleotides are TGTGCCACGAGGGGGTTCCACGACGAGCAGTACTTC.

J is TRBJ2-5 and V is TRBV5-1, with TRBD2 matching over 7 bases. The CDR3 extends over 15 amino acids. Germline V gene lookup returns CDR1 SGHRS and CDR2 YFSETQ. The V and J ends lost 0 bases and 5 bases, in that order; junction bases with no gene match: 7. CDR3 residues: CASSLAQRGGETQYF. In DNA form, the CDR3 reads TGCGCCAGCAGCTTGGCCCAGCGGGGTGGGGAGACCCAGTACTTC. The whole variable domain, remainder taken from reference TRBV5-1 and TRBJ2-5, is KAGVTQTPRYLIKTRGQQVTLSCSPISGHRSVSWYQQTPGQGLQFLFEYFSETQRNKGNFPGRFSGRQFSNSRSEMNVSTLELGDSALYLCASSLAQRGGETQYFGPGTRLLVL.

This clone was recorded once. The chain carries TRBV29-1 and TRBJ2-3, with TRBD2 identical over 9 bases. CDR3 length equals 14 residues. V lost 6 bases and J lost 3; bases outside the gene matches: 7. From germline, CDR1 is SQVTM and CDR2 ANQGSEA. CDR3 loop: CSVPGGGVTDTQYF. Here the CDR3 DNA reads TGCAGCGTACCCGGCGGGGGGGTGACAGATACGCAGTATTTT.

The chain links TRBV29-1 to TRBJ1-2, with D unresolved. The V and J ends lost 0 bases and 5 bases respectively, with 10 bases between them. The CDR3 is 13 amino acids. The germline CDR1 and CDR2 sequences are SQVTM and ANQGSEA. CDR3 protein: CSVEDPREYGYTF. In nucleotides, the CDR3 is TGCAGCGTTGAAGATCCAAGAGAGTATGGCTACACCTTC.

This clone was detected only a few times. The genes are TRBV29-1 and TRBJ2-3; TRBD1 aligns across 8 bases. Germline trimming cut 4 bases from V and 6 bases from J; bases unmatched to any gene: 6. Germline CDR1 reads SQVTM; CDR2 reads ANQGSEA. The CDR3 sequence is 13 residues long. CDR3 protein: CSVGTGQVDTQYF. CDR3 nucleotides: TGCAGCGTTGGGACAGGGCAAGTCGATACGCAGTATTTT.

V is TRBV7-6 and J is TRBJ2-7; 9 bases are shared with TRBD2. Trimming took 0 bases from V and 2 from J; bases not matched to a gene: 2. The CDR3 extends over 15 amino acids. The germline V gene has CDR1 SGHVS and CDR2 FNYEAQ. The CDR3 sequence is CASSLASGSPYEQYF. The CDR3 region has the DNA TGTGCCAGCAGCTTAGCTAGCGGGAGTCCCTACGAGCAGTACTTC.

The chain carries TRBV5-1 and TRBJ2-3; the D call may be TRBD1 or TRBD2 (5 bases each). Germline CDR1 SGHRS, CDR2 YFSETQ. V was shortened by 0 bases and J by 2 bases, with 13 bases between the two germline ends. This CDR3 has 16 residues. CDR3 sequence (DNA): TGCGCCAGCAGCTTGGACGGGGCAATACCCACAGATACGCAGTATTTT. Protein: CASSLDGAIPTDTQYF.

The rearrangement uses TRBV7-2 and TRBJ2-6, with D possibly TRBD1 on 6 matching bases. This CDR3 is built from 18 residues. Germline CDR1 is SGHTA and CDR2 is FQGNSA. With 2 bases removed from V and 0 bases from J, the gap between germline ends came to 14 bases. The CDR3 spells CASSLQGTILSGANVLTF. The CDR3 DNA is TGTGCCAGCAGCTTACAGGGGACAATACTCTCTGGGGCCAACGTCCTGACTTTC.

The chain employs TRBV5-1 and TRBJ2-3; D is unresolved. The V end was cut by 4 bases, the J end by 6 bases, with 15 bases between. Germline V gives CDR1 SGHRS, CDR2 YFSETQ. The CDR3 has 14 amino acids. CDR3 region: CASSPVVDSDTQYF. In DNA, the CDR3 is TGCGCCAGCAGCCCGGTGGTGGATAGCGATACGCAGTATTTT.

There are a few counts of this clone. The rearrangement joins TRBV5-1 to TRBJ2-7; a weak D match, TRBD1 (6 bases). CDR3 length equals 12 residues. Germline V lookup: CDR1 SGHRS, CDR2 YFSETQ. Trimming took off 3 bases at V and 7 bases at J, with 11 bases between the two ends. The CDR3 bases are TGCGCCAGCAGCTCCAGGGGCCATGAGCAGTACTTC. This sequence encodes CASSSRGHEQYF.

Only a few counts were recorded for this clone. This chain uses TRBV27 with TRBJ2-7; D ambiguous. V was clipped by 2 bases and J by 2 bases, with 10 bases between them. Germline CDR1 reads MNHEY; CDR2 reads SMNVEV (reference sequence). This CDR3 has 14 amino acids. CDR3 in DNA: TGTGCCAGCAGTTTAAAAGTGCCGCCCTACGAGCAGTACTTC. This codes for CASSLKVPPYEQYF.

V is TRBV7-2 and J is TRBJ2-3; possibly TRBD1 or TRBD2 for D (5 bases each). Germline V gene sequence: CDR1 SGHTA, CDR2 FQGNSA. The CDR3 runs to 16 residues. Trimming pared 0 bases from V and 1 base from J, leaving 11 bases between. CDR3 coding DNA: TGTGCCAGCAGCTTAGCCCCGGGGCGAGGCACAGATACGCAGTATTTT. Translated: CASSLAPGRGTDTQYF.

The gene calls are TRBV7-9 and TRBJ1-6; tentative D call: TRBD1 (5 bases). V was shortened by 3 bases and J by 8 bases, with 14 bases between the two germline ends. The germline V gene encodes CDR1 SEHNR and CDR2 FQNEAQ (reference sequence). The CDR3 totals 15 residues. The CDR3 nucleotides are TGTGCCAGCAGCTTGGTAGGGGAACGTGATTCACCCCTCCACTTT. Encoded protein: CASSLVGERDSPLHF. Complete variable domain (other parts from reference TRBV7-9 and TRBJ1-6): DTGVSQNPRHKITKRGQNVTFRCDPISEHNRLYWYRQTLGQGPEFLTYFQNEAQLEKSRLLSDRFSAERPKGSFSTLEIQRTEQGDSAMYLCASSLVGERDSPLHFGNGTRLTVT.

This clone occurred a few times. The J gene is TRBJ2-3, the V gene TRBV4-3, with 8 bases aligning to TRBD2. The V segment lost 1 base and the J segment 2 bases; nucleotides outside the gene matches: 2. This CDR3 is 15 amino acids long. The germline V gene has CDR1 LGHNA and CDR2 YSLEER. In DNA, the CDR3 is TGCGCCAGCAGCCAAGCGGGGGGGACCACAGATACGCAGTATTTT. It encodes CASSQAGGTTDTQYF.

V gene TRBV30 combines with J gene TRBJ2-1; 14 nucleotides agree with TRBD2. The CDR3 is 16 residues long. CDR1 and CDR2 (germline): GTSNPN, SVGIG (reference sequence). The V and J ends lost 3 bases and 6 bases, in that order; junction bases with no gene match: 7. CDR3 protein: CAWRALGLAGANEQFF. The CDR3 DNA follows: TGTGCCTGGAGGGCTTTGGGACTAGCGGGAGCCAATGAGCAGTTCTTC.

V and J are TRBV2 and TRBJ2-7; D gene unclear. The CDR3 has 13 residues. Trimming cost V 6 bases and J 4 bases, with 13 bases left between them. The germline gives CDR1 SNHLY, CDR2 FYNNEI. The CDR3 loop is CASSSGLQYEQYF. The CDR3 nucleotides read TGTGCCAGCAGCTCTGGGTTACAGTACGAGCAGTACTTC.